These 16 T cell receptor beta chains share one sample of origin, sequenced in a study of neurological immune-mediated disorders. TCRdb fed the 5' RACE reads into MiXCR, producing one record per CDR3 protein. There are tens of thousands of distinct CDR3 sequences in the sample; more than 9.5% occur only once, and 1.3% lies in the top ten. Sequencing input: PBMCs. The receptors originated from a female donor in good health.

This clonotype was observed at least ten times. The chain carries TRBV5-1 and TRBJ2-3, with 7 nucleotides matching TRBD2. The CDR3 contains 15 residues. Trimming cost V 4 bases and J 4 bases; bases outside gene matches: 9. CDR1 and CDR2 from the germline V gene are SGHRS and YFSETQ. The CDR3 DNA sequence: TGCGCCAGCAGCCCACCTGCGGGAGAGGCAGATACGCAGTATTTT. Its translation: CASSPPAGEADTQYF.

The table lists this clonotype with many counts. The rearrangement uses TRBV20-1 and TRBJ2-1, with D tentatively TRBD2 (5 bases). CDR1 DFQATT and CDR2 SNEGSKA come from the germline V gene (reference sequence). The CDR3 runs 15 residues. V was trimmed by 0 bases and J by 0 bases, leaving 9 bases between them. CDR3 sequence: CSARDQRDSYNEQFF. The CDR3 DNA follows: TGCAGTGCTAGAGATCAGAGGGACTCCTACAATGAGCAGTTCTTC.

The table lists this clonotype with many counts. This chain joins TRBV7-8 and TRBJ2-3; 11 nucleotides align to TRBD2. Germline lookup yields CDR1 SGHVS and CDR2 FQNEAQ. The CDR3 has 15 residues. The ends lost 3 bases at V and 4 bases at J; junction bases unmatched: 3. This chain's CDR3 is CASSLTSGVPDTQYF. CDR3 DNA: TGTGCCAGCAGCTTGACTAGCGGGGTCCCAGATACGCAGTATTTT.

For this clonotype: This may arise from a read error, as a much more abundant clone is one base away. The chain links TRBV20-1 to TRBJ2-7; 14 nucleotides agree with TRBD2. The ends lost 5 bases at V and 2 bases at J; junction bases unmatched: 11. The CDR3 length is 17 residues. Germline V gives CDR1 DFQATT, CDR2 SNEGSKA (reference sequence). The CDR3 bases are TGCAGTGCTTCCTCGACTAGCGGGGGGGCCCAGACCTACGAGCAGTACTTC. Its protein is CSASSTSGGAQTYEQYF.

This clonotype was observed many times. The rearrangement joins TRBV7-3 to TRBJ2-2; 9 nucleotides line up with TRBD2. Unmatched junction bases numbered 10, after V lost 5 bases and J lost 0 bases. CDR1 SGHTA and CDR2 FQGTGA come from the germline V gene. This CDR3 spans 18 amino acids. CDR3 loop: CASSPKAGGTTNTGELFF. The CDR3 coding sequence is TGTGCCAGCAGCCCAAAAGCGGGAGGAACAACGAACACCGGGGAGCTGTTTTTT.

This clonotype was detected ten times or more. V gene TRBV5-1 combines with J gene TRBJ2-7; no clear D. V shed 3 bases and J shed 6 bases, with 28 bases lying between them. CDR1 is SGHRS, CDR2 YFSETQ, per germline. The CDR3 totals 18 residues. CDR3 sequence (DNA): TGCGCCAGCAGCTCTCCCTTGGGTGAGGACGTGCCTCCTATCGAGCAGTACTTC. Residues: CASSSPLGEDVPPIEQYF.

This clonotype appeared many times. This chain connects TRBV5-1 to TRBJ1-2; tentative D call: TRBD1 (6 bases). The CDR3 is 12 amino acids. The germline V gene encodes CDR1 SGHRS and CDR2 YFSETQ. V dropped 4 bases and J dropped 7 bases, with 11 bases sitting between them. CDR3 sequence: CASSHGGAGYTF. The DNA for the CDR3 is TGCGCCAGCAGCCACGGGGGGGCTGGCTACACCTTC.

This clonotype has at least ten counts. The V gene is TRBV4-1, the J gene TRBJ2-3; 9 bases align to TRBD1. V gave up 1 base and J gave up 7 bases; unmatched junction bases: 6. CDR1 is MGHRA, CDR2 YSYEKL, per germline. CDR3 length equals 15 residues. CDR3 loop: CASSQAGQGLNTQYF. For the CDR3, the DNA is TGCGCCAGCAGCCAAGCGGGACAGGGTTTAAATACGCAGTATTTT.

This clonotype has ten or more counts. The J gene is TRBJ2-7, the V gene TRBV5-1; the D is unclear. V dropped 4 bases and J dropped 0 bases, with 11 bases sitting between them. This CDR3 has 14 amino acids. In germline, CDR1 is SGHRS, CDR2 YFSETQ. Here the CDR3 DNA reads TGCGCCAGCAGCCAGGCGATGGGCTCCTACGAGCAGTACTTC. Protein sequence: CASSQAMGSYEQYF.

At least ten counts were recorded for this clonotype. The chain carries TRBV5-1 and TRBJ1-4; D is perhaps TRBD1 (5 bases). The CDR3 contains 16 residues. The germline gives CDR1 SGHRS, CDR2 YFSETQ. Between the trimmed V and J ends, which lost 4 bases and 5 bases, there was a span of 18 bases. The CDR3 nucleotides are TGCGCCAGCAGCCCTCAACCTAGCGGGGACAATGAAAAACTGTTTTTT. This translates into CASSPQPSGDNEKLFF.

This clonotype was picked up a small number of times. The chain combines TRBV7-3 with TRBJ2-2; tentative D call: TRBD2 (5 bases). The CDR3 is 13 residues long. The germline V gene has CDR1 SGHTA and CDR2 FQGTGA. Between the trimmed V and J ends, which lost 6 bases and 7 bases, there was a span of 12 bases. CDR3 sequence (DNA): TGTGCCAGCAGGGCTAGCCTCGGCGGGGAGCTGTTTTTT. It yields the protein CASRASLGGELFF.

This clonotype ranks as medium-sized (0.01 to 0.1%). The V gene is TRBV7-8, the J gene TRBJ1-6; 7 positions match TRBD1. CDR3 length: 18 residues. V lost 5 bases, J lost 3 bases, and 13 bases stayed unmatched. CDR1 and CDR2 (germline): SGHVS, FQNEAQ. CDR3 sequence (DNA): TGTGCCAGCAGCCCCTGGGCGACAGGGATCCTCTATAATTCACCCCTCCACTTT. It translates to CASSPWATGILYNSPLHF. The full variable domain, in which reference TRBV7-8 and TRBJ1-6 provide the parts outside the CDR3, is GAGVSQSPRYKVAKRGQDVALRCDPISGHVSLFWYQQALGQGPEFLTYFQNEAQLDKSGLPSDRFFAERPEGSVSTLKIQRTQQEDSAVYLCASSPWATGILYNSPLHFGNGTRLTVT.

This clonotype was observed at least ten times. This chain uses TRBV5-8 with TRBJ1-5, with D perhaps TRBD1 (5 bases). V shed 1 base and J shed 7 bases, with 15 bases lying between them. This CDR3 is built from 15 residues. Germline V CDR1 and CDR2: SGHTS, YDEGEE. The CDR3 spells CASSLPHGGKQPQHF. The CDR3, as DNA: TGTGCCAGCAGCTTGCCCCACGGGGGAAAACAGCCCCAGCATTTT.

This clonotype appeared many times. This chain's CDR3 is CASSWQGLQAFF. CDR3 nucleotide sequence: TGTGCCAGCAGCTGGCAGGGATTACAAGCTTTCTTT. This chain joins TRBV6-5 and TRBJ1-1; maybe TRBD1 (5 bases). This CDR3 comprises 12 residues. V gave up 6 bases and J gave up 9 bases, with 14 bases separating them. Germline lookup yields CDR1 MNHEY and CDR2 SVGAGI.

This clonotype was observed at least ten times. This chain joins TRBV5-1 and TRBJ1-2, with no clear D. Trimming cost V 1 base and J 1 base, with 8 bases left between them. CDR1 and CDR2 (germline): SGHRS, YFSETQ. This CDR3 region has 14 residues. The CDR3 region has the DNA TGCGCCAGCAGCTTGACAGCAGATAACTATGGCTACACCTTC. It translates to CASSLTADNYGYTF. Using reference TRBV5-1 and TRBJ1-2 for the parts outside the CDR3, the full variable domain is KAGVTQTPRYLIKTRGQQVTLSCSPISGHRSVSWYQQTPGQGLQFLFEYFSETQRNKGNFPGRFSGRQFSNSRSEMNVSTLELGDSALYLCASSLTADNYGYTFGSGTRLTVV.

This clonotype came up many times. The chain couples TRBV20-1 to TRBJ2-5, with D hard to call. Trimming left V 1 base short and J 0 bases short, with 9 bases between. This CDR3 comprises 14 residues. Germline assignment: CDR1 DFQATT and CDR2 SNEGSKA (reference sequence). The CDR3 DNA is TGCAGTGCTAGAGTTCTTGGACACCAAGAGACCCAGTACTTC. Protein product: CSARVLGHQETQYF.